Each of the 20 T cell receptor beta chains below was sequenced from the same sample in a study of T cell changes during pregnancy in multiple sclerosis. Clones were sequenced by immunoSEQ multiplex PCR, and TCRdb holds only the in-frame ones, with some missing. The table has roughly 100,000 clones, roughly 91% seen once. Source: peripheral blood, taken after pregnancy. These receptor sequences come from a female donor in good health, enrolled as a control in a pregnancy study.

The chain employs TRBV6-5 and TRBJ1-5, with 8 positions matching TRBD1. This CDR3 has 15 amino acids. The germline gives CDR1 MNHEY, CDR2 SVGAGI. Trimming cost V 6 bases and J 2 bases; bases outside gene matches: 6. The CDR3 coding sequence is TGTGCCAGCAGCCATTCAGGGGGCGGCAATCAGCCCCAGCATTTT. It codes for CASSHSGGGNQPQHF.

The V gene is TRBV9, the J gene TRBJ2-1; 9 nucleotides match TRBD2. The CDR3 runs to 15 residues. V shed 1 base and J 8 bases; nucleotides not matched to a gene: 7. CDR1 SGDLS and CDR2 YYNGEE come from the germline V gene. CDR3: CASSVRLAEFYEQFF. Written as DNA, the CDR3 is TGTGCCAGCAGCGTACGACTAGCGGAATTCTATGAGCAGTTCTTC.

The chain carries TRBV7-3 and TRBJ2-1, with TRBD1 matching over 9 bases. The germline V gene encodes CDR1 SGHTA and CDR2 FQGTGA. V lost 5 bases to trimming and J lost 7 bases; unmatched junction nucleotides: 9. The CDR3 is 15 amino acids. The CDR3 spells CASSQGDRVTNEQFF. Written as DNA, the CDR3 is TGTGCCAGCAGCCAAGGGGACAGGGTTACGAATGAGCAGTTCTTC.

The chain recombines TRBV7-9 with TRBJ2-1, with D uncertain. Germline values: CDR1 SEHNR, CDR2 FQNEAQ (reference sequence). The V end was cut by 4 bases, the J end by 15 bases, with 13 bases between. CDR3 size: 11 residues. CDR3 sequence reads: CASSSYPTPFF. In nucleotides, the CDR3 is TGTGCCAGCAGCTCTTACCCTACTCCGTTCTTC.

The chain recombines TRBV9 with TRBJ1-3, with D possibly TRBD1 on 6 matching bases. Trimming removed 4 bases from V and 0 bases from J, with 14 bases in between. The CDR3 has 16 residues. Germline CDR1 and CDR2: SGDLS and YYNGEE. CDR3 residues: CASSLSGGASGNTIYF. In DNA form, the CDR3 reads TGTGCCAGCAGCCTGAGCGGGGGCGCCTCTGGAAACACCATATATTTT.

The chain combines TRBV19 with TRBJ1-2; TRBD1 aligns across 8 bases. Per germline, CDR1 LNHDA and CDR2 SQIVND (reference sequence). The CDR3 length is 15 residues. V shed 6 bases and J 7 bases; nucleotides not matched to a gene: 13. CDR3 residues: CASSPTDRTGFGYTF. The DNA for the CDR3 is TGTGCCAGTAGCCCAACAGACCGGACAGGGTTTGGCTACACCTTC.

The chain joins TRBV9 to TRBJ1-2; 9 bases match TRBD1. The CDR3 runs to 13 residues. The junction had 3 bases not matched to a gene; V was cut back by 2 bases and J by 7 bases. The germline V gene encodes CDR1 SGDLS and CDR2 YYNGEE. The CDR3 protein is CASSVMDRGGYTF. The CDR3 DNA reads as TGTGCCAGCAGCGTTATGGACAGGGGTGGCTACACCTTC.

This clone was detected once. The chain recombines TRBV7-8 with TRBJ1-1, with D unclear. V was trimmed by 1 base and J by 1 base, leaving 10 bases between them. This CDR3 is built from 15 residues. Germline V gene sequence: CDR1 SGHVS, CDR2 FQNEAQ. The CDR3 DNA reads TGTGCCAGCAGCTTAGATGGGAGGCCGAACACTGAAGCTTTCTTT. Its translation is CASSLDGRPNTEAFF.

This sequence joins TRBV19 and TRBJ2-2; the match to TRBD1 covers 11 bases. Unmatched junction bases numbered 12, after V lost 5 bases and J lost 7 bases. The CDR3 extends over 17 amino acids. Germline CDR1 LNHDA, CDR2 SQIVND (reference sequence). The CDR3 loop is CASSPGQGAVRVGELFF. The CDR3 DNA reads TGTGCCAGTAGTCCCGGACAGGGGGCGGTCAGGGTCGGGGAGCTGTTTTTT.

The rearrangement joins TRBV7-9 to TRBJ1-3; D gene uncertain. The germline CDR1 and CDR2 sequences are SEHNR and FQNEAQ (reference sequence). The CDR3 has 13 amino acids. V lost 8 bases and J 0 bases, leaving 8 bases between the germline ends. This CDR3 is CASQANSGNTIYF. The CDR3, as DNA: TGTGCCAGCCAGGCTAACTCTGGAAACACCATATATTTT.

This chain links TRBV5-1 with TRBJ1-1; D might be TRBD1 (6 bases). The germline CDR1 and CDR2 sequences are SGHRS and YFSETQ. The CDR3 sequence is 14 residues long. Trimming removed 4 bases from V and 3 bases from J, with 13 bases in between. CDR3 nucleotides: TGCGCCAGCAGCGAACAGGGAGGGGACACTGAAGCTTTCTTT. This codes for CASSEQGGDTEAFF.

This clone was seen just once. J is TRBJ2-5 and V is TRBV28; D gene unclear. This CDR3 has 14 amino acids. Germline V gene data show CDR1 as MDHEN and CDR2 as SYDVKM. Trimming cost V 1 base and J 5 bases, with 11 bases left between them. CDR3 residues: CASSLFRSRETQYF. The DNA for the CDR3 is TGTGCCAGCAGTTTATTCCGATCGAGGGAGACCCAGTACTTC.

The rearrangement links TRBV6-5 to TRBJ1-5, with 7 positions matching TRBD1. The CDR3 is made up of 15 amino acids. The V gene's germline CDR1 is MNHEY and CDR2 SVGAGI. The junction had 12 bases not matched to a gene; V was cut back by 8 bases and J by 5 bases. DNA of the CDR3: TGTGCCAGCCGACCAGACAGGGCTTCGGATCAGCCCCAGCATTTT. The encoded protein is CASRPDRASDQPQHF.

The chain couples TRBV2 to TRBJ2-3; TRBD2 matches at 11 bases. Germline CDR1 reads SNHLY; CDR2 reads FYNNEI. CDR3 length: 16 amino acids. Trimming cost V 4 bases and J 1 base; bases outside gene matches: 4. The CDR3: CASSGPGLAGTDTQYF. The CDR3 DNA reads as TGTGCCAGCAGTGGACCGGGACTAGCGGGCACAGATACGCAGTATTTT.

A single count supports this clone. DNA of the CDR3: TGTGCCAGCAGGGGGGGGGACTATATATGGGAGCAGTACTTC. Translating it yields CASRGGDYIWEQYF. The chain employs TRBV27 and TRBJ2-7; TRBD2 matches 7 bases. Germline V gene data show CDR1 as MNHEY and CDR2 as SMNVEV (reference sequence). The CDR3 length is 14 residues. V lost 6 bases to trimming and J lost 7 bases; unmatched junction nucleotides: 12.

This chain connects TRBV15 to TRBJ2-1, with 9 nucleotides matching TRBD2. The CDR3 totals 14 residues. Germline values: CDR1 LNHNV, CDR2 YYDKDF (reference sequence). Trimming took 3 bases from V and 7 from J; bases not matched to a gene: 4. DNA for the CDR3: TGTGCCACCAGCAGCGGGACTAGCCTGAATGAGCAGTTCTTC. Translation: CATSSGTSLNEQFF.

The chain uses TRBV15 and TRBJ2-3, with 11 bases fitting TRBD2. The CDR3 length is 16 residues. V gave up 4 bases and J gave up 1 base; unmatched junction bases: 4. Per the germline V gene, CDR1 is LNHNV and CDR2 is YYDKDF (reference sequence). This chain's CDR3 is CATSNPGLAGTDTQYF. The DNA for the CDR3 is TGTGCCACCAGCAACCCGGGACTAGCGGGCACAGATACGCAGTATTTT. Full variable domain (outside the CDR3, taken from reference TRBV15 and TRBJ2-3): DAMVIQNPRYQVTQFGKPVTLSCSQTLNHNVMYWYQQKSSQAPKLLFHYYDKDFNNEADTPDNFQSRRPNTSFCFLDIRSPGLGDTAMYLCATSNPGLAGTDTQYFGPGTRLTVL.

The chain couples TRBV4-3 to TRBJ1-2; TRBD1 matches 7 bases. Germline values: CDR1 LGHNA, CDR2 YSLEER. The CDR3 totals 14 residues. The ends lost 3 bases at V and 0 bases at J; junction bases unmatched: 1. The CDR3 is CASSQDRSNYGYTF. The CDR3 DNA is TGCGCCAGCAGCCAGGACAGGTCTAACTATGGCTACACCTTC.

A single count supports this clone. The chain has TRBV19 and TRBJ1-6, with TRBD1 matching 9 bases. Germline CDR1 LNHDA, CDR2 SQIVND (reference sequence). Trimming at V came to 7 bases and at J to 10 bases, leaving 17 bases not matched to a gene. The CDR3 covers 17 residues. CDR3 coding DNA: TGTGCCAGTACCCCCGTGACAGGGGGACGCCCGAGGTCACCCCTCCACTTT. Its translation: CASTPVTGGRPRSPLHF.

CDR3 nucleotide sequence: TGTGCCAGTAGTATACGCGGGACAGCCCTCAAAAATCAGCCCCAGCATTTT. Residues: CASSIRGTALKNQPQHF. V usage is TRBV19 and J usage is TRBJ1-5; 7 nucleotides align to TRBD1. The CDR3 runs to 17 residues. V shed 2 bases, J shed 4 bases, and the junction held 11 bases outside the gene matches. Looked up from germline, CDR1 is LNHDA and CDR2 is SQIVND (reference sequence). Looking up the rest from reference TRBV19 and TRBJ1-5 gives the full variable domain: DGGITQSPKYLFRKEGQNVTLSCEQNLNHDAMYWYRQDPGQGLRLIYYSQIVNDFQKGDIAEGYSVSREKKESFPLTVTSAQKNPTAFYLCASSIRGTALKNQPQHFGDGTRLSIL.